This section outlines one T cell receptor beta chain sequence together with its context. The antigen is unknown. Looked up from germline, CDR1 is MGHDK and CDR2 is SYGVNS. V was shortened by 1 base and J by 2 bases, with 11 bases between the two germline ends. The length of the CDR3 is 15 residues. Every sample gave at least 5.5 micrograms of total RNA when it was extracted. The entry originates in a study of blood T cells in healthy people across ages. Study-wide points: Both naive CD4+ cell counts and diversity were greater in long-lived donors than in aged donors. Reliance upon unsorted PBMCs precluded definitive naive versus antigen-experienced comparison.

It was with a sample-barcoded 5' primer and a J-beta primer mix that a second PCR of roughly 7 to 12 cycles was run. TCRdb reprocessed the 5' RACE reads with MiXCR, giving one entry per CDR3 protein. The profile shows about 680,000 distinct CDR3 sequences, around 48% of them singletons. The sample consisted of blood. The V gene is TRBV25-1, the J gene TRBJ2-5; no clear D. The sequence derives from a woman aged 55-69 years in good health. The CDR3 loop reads CASSEFRQVQETQYF. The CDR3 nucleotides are TGTGCCAGCAGTGAATTTAGGCAGGTACAAGAGACCCAGTACTTC.